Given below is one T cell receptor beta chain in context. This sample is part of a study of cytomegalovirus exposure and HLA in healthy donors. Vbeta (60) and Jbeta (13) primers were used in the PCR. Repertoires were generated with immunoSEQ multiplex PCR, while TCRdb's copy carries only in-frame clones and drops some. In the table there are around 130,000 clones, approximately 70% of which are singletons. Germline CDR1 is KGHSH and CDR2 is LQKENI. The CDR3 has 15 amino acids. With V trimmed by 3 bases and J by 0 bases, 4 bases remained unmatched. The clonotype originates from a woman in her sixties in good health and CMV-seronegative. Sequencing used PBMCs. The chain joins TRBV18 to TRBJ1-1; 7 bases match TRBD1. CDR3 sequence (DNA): TGTGCCAGCTCACCCCCAGGGGGGCTGAACACTGAAGCTTTCTTT. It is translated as CASSPPGGLNTEAFF. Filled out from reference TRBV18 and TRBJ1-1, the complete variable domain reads NAGVMQNPRHLVRRRGQEARLRCSPMKGHSHVYWYRQLPEEGLKFMVYLQKENIIDESGMPKERFSAEFPKEGPSILRIQQVVRGDSAAYFCASSPPGGLNTEAFFGQGTRLTVV.